This passage covers 22 T cell receptor beta chains from one sample sequenced in a study of blood T cell repertoires in COVID-19 (dated by TCRdb to between 2020 and 2021). Library construction relied on the immunoSEQ multiplex PCR assay. TCRdb carries this immuneACCESS record with in-frame sequences only. Its versions omit some clonotypes, under half of them owing to an unresolved V gene in the studies checked, with the rest unexplained. The sample records a few hundred thousand clones, roughly 85% of which are singletons. In total, the top ten clones hold roughly 4.2% of the sample. Sample: PBMCs or T cells enriched from blood (not recorded which). The source of these receptors is a woman aged 40 to 50 with acute COVID-19.

The chain carries TRBV2 and TRBJ2-5; 7 bases match TRBD2. Germline-derived CDR1 and CDR2 are SNHLY and FYNNEI. The CDR3 extends over 16 amino acids. V shed 3 bases and J 1 base; nucleotides not matched to a gene: 8. This chain's CDR3 is CASSDVGLEFQETQYF. The CDR3 DNA reads as TGTGCCAGCAGTGACGTAGGACTAGAATTCCAAGAGACCCAGTACTTC.

The J gene is TRBJ1-1, the V gene TRBV3-1 (or the pseudogene TRBV3-2); D unclear. The V and J ends lost 4 bases and 0 bases respectively, with 9 bases between them. Germline CDR1 and CDR2: LGHDT and YNNKEL (reference sequence). This CDR3 is 14 amino acids long. The CDR3 coding sequence is TGTGCCAGCAGCCCGGGAGGAGTGAACACTGAAGCTTTCTTT. Translation: CASSPGGVNTEAFF.

V is TRBV27 and J is TRBJ2-4; 12 positions agree with TRBD1. CDR3 length: 18 amino acids. The germline V gene has CDR1 MNHEY and CDR2 SMNVEV (reference sequence). Trimming took 5 bases from V and 6 from J; bases not matched to a gene: 14. In DNA form, the CDR3 reads TGTGCCAGCAGTGTACGCCCGGGACAGGGGGCGCGTGGAAACATTCAGTACTTC. Amino acid sequence: CASSVRPGQGARGNIQYF.

The chain has TRBV19 and TRBJ1-5, with TRBD1 matching over 9 bases. Germline-derived CDR1 and CDR2 are LNHDA and SQIVND (reference sequence). Trimming took 4 bases from V and 1 from J; bases not matched to a gene: 8. The CDR3 has 17 residues. The CDR3 DNA reads TGTGCCAGTAGTACCACAGGGGGCGTTTGGAGCAATCAGCCCCAGCATTTT. It translates to CASSTTGGVWSNQPQHF.

A single count supports this clone. The chain recombines TRBV11-2 with TRBJ1-6, with a possible D match to TRBD1 (5 bases). The V gene's germline CDR1 is SGHAT and CDR2 FQNNGV. This CDR3 is built from 15 residues. V was shortened by 5 bases and J by 7 bases, with 15 bases between the two germline ends. The CDR3 nucleotides read TGTGCCAGCAGCCAGATACTCGGGGGGAATTCACCCCTCCACTTT. Amino acids: CASSQILGGNSPLHF. The whole variable domain, remainder taken from reference TRBV11-2 and TRBJ1-6, is EAGVAQSPRYKIIEKRQSVAFWCNPISGHATLYWYQQILGQGPKLLIQFQNNGVVDDSQLPKDRFSAERLKGVDSTLKIQPAKLEDSAVYLCASSQILGGNSPLHFGNGTRLTVT.

In its sample, this clone was seen once. The chain carries TRBV29-1 and TRBJ2-7; TRBD1 matches 10 bases. This CDR3 is built from 13 residues. Germline-derived CDR1 and CDR2 are SQVTM and ANQGSEA. V was clipped by 7 bases and J by 2 bases; unmatched bases: 5. The CDR3 bases are TGCAGCGCCCTTGGACAGGGGGCCTACGAGCAGTACTTC. Protein sequence: CSALGQGAYEQYF.

The rearrangement uses TRBV3-1 (or the pseudogene TRBV3-2) and TRBJ2-2; 7 positions agree with TRBD1. The junction had 10 bases not matched to a gene; V was cut back by 3 bases and J by 3 bases. The CDR3 consists of 17 residues. Germline V gene sequence: CDR1 LGHDT, CDR2 YNNKEL (reference sequence). The CDR3 spells CASSHIIITGDTGELFF. The CDR3 nucleotides read TGTGCCAGCAGCCATATTATTATTACAGGGGACACCGGGGAGCTGTTTTTT.

This clone occurred once. The J gene is TRBJ1-1, the V gene TRBV27, with D perhaps matching TRBD1 (5 bases). This CDR3 contains 15 residues. Germline CDR1 is MNHEY and CDR2 is SMNVEV (reference sequence). V lost 3 bases, J lost 5 bases, and 16 bases lay in between. The CDR3 sequence is CASSFTPQGQTEAFF. CDR3 DNA: TGTGCCAGCAGTTTTACCCCTCAGGGTCAGACTGAAGCTTTCTTT.

The chain is built from TRBV5-1 and TRBJ1-4; no clear D gene. The CDR3 covers 14 residues. Trimming pared 0 bases from V and 4 bases from J, leaving 7 bases between. Germline assignment: CDR1 SGHRS and CDR2 YFSETQ. DNA of the CDR3: TGCGCCAGCAGCTTGGGTACCAGTAATGAAAAACTGTTTTTT. Encoded protein: CASSLGTSNEKLFF.

The chain uses TRBV11-2 and TRBJ2-7, with 7 bases fitting TRBD1. After removal of 1 base from V and 2 bases from J, the junction contained 8 bases not matched to a gene. This CDR3 region has 16 residues. The germline V gene encodes CDR1 SGHAT and CDR2 FQNNGV. The CDR3 coding sequence is TGTGCCAGCAGCTTAGCGGGGCACAGGGGAACCTACGAGCAGTACTTC. Its translation: CASSLAGHRGTYEQYF.

The chain joins TRBV20-1 to TRBJ2-1; TRBD2 might be the D (6 bases). The CDR3 has 16 amino acids. V was pared by 3 bases and J by 4 bases, with 19 bases between. Germline lookup yields CDR1 DFQATT and CDR2 SNEGSKA (reference sequence). DNA for the CDR3: TGCAGTGCTAGTTCTGCCACCGGGACTTCATACAATGAGCAGTTCTTC. Translating gives CSASSATGTSYNEQFF.

The gene calls are TRBV4-3 and TRBJ2-7; 7 nucleotides line up with TRBD1. Germline lookup yields CDR1 LGHNA and CDR2 YSLEER. After removal of 2 bases from V and 6 bases from J, the junction contained 22 bases not matched to a gene. This CDR3 is 19 amino acids long. CDR3 nucleotide sequence: TGCGCCAGCAGCCAAACCTTGAAAAATCCGGGACAGAGAGGTAGCGAGCAGTACTTC. This translates into CASSQTLKNPGQRGSEQYF.

The chain carries TRBV27 and TRBJ2-7; 10 bases are a match to TRBD2. The CDR3 runs 17 residues. Germline CDR1 and CDR2: MNHEY and SMNVEV (reference sequence). Trimming at V came to 8 bases and at J to 3 bases, leaving 16 bases not matched to a gene. CDR3 loop: CASGEKIGLAEVYEQYF. CDR3 nucleotide sequence: TGTGCCAGCGGAGAAAAAATAGGACTAGCGGAAGTCTACGAGCAGTACTTC.

This clone was seen a single time. The V and J genes are TRBV19 and TRBJ1-5, with a tentative D call TRBD1 (5 bases). CDR1 is LNHDA and CDR2 is SQIVND in the germline V gene (reference sequence). CDR3 length equals 15 residues. Trimming took off 5 bases at V and 3 bases at J, with 14 bases between the two ends. The CDR3 DNA reads as TGTGCCAGTAGTGAGGTCGGCAGGGCCAATCAGCCCCAGCATTTT. Translated, it gives CASSEVGRANQPQHF. The full variable domain, with the rest looked up from reference TRBV19 and TRBJ1-5, is DGGITQSPKYLFRKEGQNVTLSCEQNLNHDAMYWYRQDPGQGLRLIYYSQIVNDFQKGDIAEGYSVSREKKESFPLTVTSAQKNPTAFYLCASSEVGRANQPQHFGDGTRLSIL.

J is TRBJ1-5 and V is TRBV18, with a tentative D call TRBD1 (5 bases). CDR3 length: 14 amino acids. Germline V gene lookup returns CDR1 KGHSH and CDR2 LQKENI. Trimming removed 6 bases at V and 2 bases at J, with 11 bases between. DNA of the CDR3: TGTGCCAGCTCCCCGACAGAAGGCAATCAGCCCCAGCATTTT. It encodes CASSPTEGNQPQHF.

This chain uses TRBV27 with TRBJ1-5, with a possible D match to TRBD1 (5 bases). The CDR3 is 15 residues long. Germline loops: CDR1 MNHEY, CDR2 SMNVEV (reference sequence). V was cut by 5 bases and J by 2 bases, with 13 bases left in between. This CDR3 is CASSPRRGGNQPQHF. For the CDR3, the DNA is TGTGCCAGCAGTCCACGGCGGGGCGGCAATCAGCCCCAGCATTTT.

V gene TRBV28 combines with J gene TRBJ1-2; 8 nucleotides match TRBD1. The CDR3 is 13 residues long. The trim removed 7 bases at V and 14 bases at J, leaving 15 bases unmatched. CDR1 and CDR2 from the germline V gene are MDHEN and SYDVKM. The CDR3 spells CASTTPQDREGTF. The CDR3 DNA follows: TGTGCCAGCACCACTCCCCAGGACAGGGAAGGTACCTTC.

The J gene is TRBJ1-2, the V gene TRBV2; D is undetermined. CDR3 length equals 11 residues. CDR1 and CDR2 (germline): SNHLY, FYNNEI. Trimming removed 6 bases from V and 7 bases from J, with 9 bases in between. The CDR3 reads CASRVDRGYTF. CDR3 nucleotide sequence: TGTGCCAGCAGGGTAGATCGTGGCTACACCTTC.

The V and J genes are TRBV19 and TRBJ2-2; 10 bases agree with TRBD1. Germline values: CDR1 LNHDA, CDR2 SQIVND (reference sequence). J gave up 3 bases and V 9 bases, and 4 bases lay outside the gene matches. This CDR3 contains 14 residues. Here the CDR3 DNA reads TGTGCCAGCGGGACAGGGGTATACACCGGGGAGCTGTTTTTT. Its protein is CASGTGVYTGELFF.

This clone was seen more than once but under ten times. The chain carries TRBV5-1 and TRBJ1-1; D is unresolved. The CDR3 extends over 16 amino acids. Germline lookup yields CDR1 SGHRS and CDR2 YFSETQ. Trimming cost V 0 bases and J 5 bases, with 17 bases left between them. Here the CDR3 DNA reads TGCGCCAGCAGCTTGGCAGGACCCTACAGCGGAACTGAAGCTTTCTTT. Encoded protein: CASSLAGPYSGTEAFF.

The gene calls are TRBV4-1 and TRBJ1-5; tentatively, D is TRBD1 (5 bases). With 5 bases removed from V and 0 bases from J, the gap between germline ends came to 20 bases. Germline-derived CDR1 and CDR2 are MGHRA and YSYEKL. This CDR3 region has 18 residues. DNA of the CDR3: TGCGCCAGCAGCTGGGGGGGGAGGCGGGGAGATAGCAATCAGCCCCAGCATTTT. It translates to CASSWGGRRGDSNQPQHF.

The table lists this clone with a few counts. V and J are TRBV7-3 and TRBJ1-2; no clear D. The CDR3 has 16 residues. Trimming stripped 5 bases from V and 5 bases from J, with 21 bases between. Germline V gene sequence: CDR1 SGHTA, CDR2 FQGTGA. CDR3 sequence: CASSPSGSNKLYGYTF. The DNA of the CDR3 is TGTGCCAGCAGCCCTTCCGGGTCGAATAAGCTATATGGCTACACCTTC.